Reported below is one T cell receptor (beta chain). In the original processing: Estimates of nucleated cell counts were drawn from the amplification of reference gene primers. The repertoire was sequenced with immunoSEQ multiplex PCR; TCRdb's copy has only in-frame clones and lacks some. The V and J calls and clone size come from that table; D and trimming were worked out from the DNA. Here the sample spans under 300,000 clones, approximately 90% being singletons. The sample originates from a study of blood T cell repertoires in COVID-19. For the study at large: The United States, Italy and Spain supplied acute and convalescent COVID-19 samples.

V was clipped by 0 bases and J by 7 bases, with 15 bases between them. CDR1 and CDR2 from the germline V gene are GTSNPN and SVGIG (reference sequence). The length of the CDR3 is 14 residues. Sequenced sample: peripheral blood. The chain couples TRBV30 to TRBJ2-5, with D perhaps TRBD2 (7 bases). The receptor comes from a woman aged 30 to 39 with active or convalescent COVID-19. CDR3 nucleotide sequence: TGTGCCTGGAGTGTAGGCGGGGGCTTGGCGACCCAGTACTTC. This sequence encodes CAWSVGGGLATQYF.